One sample yielded the 28 T cell receptor beta chains listed below, sequenced in a study of T cell responses to AZD1222 COVID-19 vaccine. TCRdb keeps only in-frame clones here, not all; method: immunoSEQ multiplex PCR. The table records around 60,000 clones, about 93% of them present only once. The sample was peripheral blood, taken 28 days after the second dose of the MenACWY control vaccine. These receptors were obtained from an adult who received the MenACWY meningococcal vaccine as a control.

This clone has just a few counts. The chain is built from TRBV2 and TRBJ1-5, with TRBD1 as a possible D gene (6 bases). Germline loops: CDR1 SNHLY, CDR2 FYNNEI. CDR3 size: 15 residues. Trimming took off 6 bases at V and 10 bases at J, with 22 bases between the two ends. The CDR3 region is CASSERTVQSLPQHF. The CDR3 DNA reads as TGTGCCAGCAGCGAAAGGACAGTTCAATCCTTACCCCAGCATTTT.

The chain carries TRBV11-2 and TRBJ2-7; the D is unclear. The CDR3 is made up of 13 amino acids. Between the trimmed V and J ends, which lost 3 bases and 2 bases, there was a span of 8 bases. Germline values: CDR1 SGHAT, CDR2 FQNNGV. The CDR3 nucleotides read TGTGCCAGCAGCTTTACGTTAGCCTACGAGCAGTACTTC. This translates into CASSFTLAYEQYF. Supplemented by reference TRBV11-2 and TRBJ2-7, the full variable domain reads EAGVAQSPRYKIIEKRQSVAFWCNPISGHATLYWYQQILGQGPKLLIQFQNNGVVDDSQLPKDRFSAERLKGVDSTLKIQPAKLEDSAVYLCASSFTLAYEQYFGPGTRLTVT.

The chain has TRBV29-1 and TRBJ1-2, with D tentatively TRBD1 (5 bases). V lost 4 bases and J lost 0, with 12 bases in between. CDR3 length: 14 residues. Looked up from germline, CDR1 is SQVTM and CDR2 is ANQGSEA. The CDR3 region is CSVVAGVSNYGYTF. Here the CDR3 DNA reads TGCAGCGTTGTTGCGGGGGTCTCTAACTATGGCTACACCTTC.

The chain has TRBV7-2 and TRBJ2-5; 7 nucleotides match TRBD2. Germline V CDR1 and CDR2: SGHTA, FQGNSA. The ends lost 0 bases at V and 4 bases at J; junction bases unmatched: 5. The CDR3 loop spans 15 amino acids. DNA for the CDR3: TGTGCCAGCAGCTTAGCGGGAGGGTGGGGAGAGACCCAGTACTTC. It translates to CASSLAGGWGETQYF.

The J gene is TRBJ2-6, the V gene TRBV7-8; maybe TRBD1 (6 bases). CDR1 SGHVS and CDR2 FQNEAQ come from the germline V gene. The V and J ends lost 5 bases and 4 bases respectively, with 15 bases between them. CDR3 size: 16 residues. The CDR3 protein is CASSGNRAAGANVLTF. In DNA, the CDR3 is TGTGCCAGCAGCGGGAACAGGGCTGCCGGGGCCAACGTCCTGACTTTC.

The chain is built from TRBV24-1 and TRBJ1-5; D is possibly TRBD1 (5 bases). The CDR3 has 14 amino acids. Per germline, CDR1 KGHDR and CDR2 SFDVKD. Deletions cut 6 bases from V and 1 base from J, with 9 bases between. The CDR3 reads CATSSRDSNQPQHF. Here the CDR3 DNA reads TGTGCCACCAGTAGCCGGGACAGCAATCAGCCCCAGCATTTT.

This chain joins TRBV28 and TRBJ2-1; 12 nucleotides line up with TRBD2. There are 15 residues in the CDR3. The germline gives CDR1 MDHEN, CDR2 SYDVKM. CDR3 in amino acids: CMTTSGSLAYNEQFF. The CDR3 DNA reads TGTATGACGACTAGCGGGAGCCTTGCCTACAATGAGCAGTTCTTC. Full variable domain (missing parts from reference TRBV28 and TRBJ2-1): DVKVTQSSRYLVKRTGEKVFLECVQDMDHENMFWYRQDPGLGLRLIYFSYDVKMKEKGDIPEGYSVSREKKERFSLILESASTNQTSMYLCMTTSGSLAYNEQFFGPGTRLTVL.

The rearrangement joins TRBV28 to TRBJ2-7; 8 bases map to TRBD1. After removal of 7 bases from V and 5 bases from J, the junction contained 10 bases not matched to a gene. This CDR3 is 14 amino acids long. Germline V gene lookup returns CDR1 MDHEN and CDR2 SYDVKM. The CDR3 protein is CASKDTGGMNEQYF. The DNA of the CDR3 is TGTGCCAGCAAGGACACAGGGGGGATGAACGAGCAGTACTTC.

The chain has TRBV2 and TRBJ1-1; TRBD1 might be the D (5 bases). Germline V CDR1 and CDR2: SNHLY, FYNNEI. This CDR3 is built from 14 residues. Trimming cost V 6 bases and J 1 base, with 12 bases left between them. CDR3 sequence: CASRKPQGNTEAFF. The CDR3 DNA is TGTGCCAGCAGGAAGCCTCAGGGGAACACTGAAGCTTTCTTT.

The CDR3 is CASGRGAGSYNEQFF. In nucleotides, the CDR3 is TGTGCCAGCGGAAGGGGAGCGGGTTCCTACAATGAGCAGTTCTTC. The chain is built from TRBV6-5 and TRBJ2-1; tentatively, D is TRBD2 (6 bases). CDR1 MNHEY and CDR2 SVGAGI come from the germline V gene. The CDR3 totals 15 residues. The V end lost 8 bases, the J end lost 1 base, and 15 bases lay between the germline ends.

The genes are TRBV27 and TRBJ1-6; a possible D gene is TRBD1 (5 bases). Germline V lookup: CDR1 MNHEY, CDR2 SMNVEV (reference sequence). V was cut by 6 bases and J by 7 bases, with 13 bases left in between. The CDR3 runs 14 residues. In DNA, the CDR3 is TGTGCCAGCAGCTCCCGGGGGGACAATTCACCCCTCCACTTT. Translation: CASSSRGDNSPLHF.

CDR3 sequence: CASNPGTRNGYTF. As DNA, the CDR3 is TGTGCCAGCAACCCCGGGACGCGGAATGGCTACACCTTC. V and J are TRBV12-3 or TRBV12-4 and TRBJ1-2, with D perhaps TRBD1 (5 bases). The CDR3 loop spans 13 amino acids. The V gene lost 7 bases and the J gene lost 6 bases, with 15 bases spanning the gap.

The chain is built from TRBV9 and TRBJ1-2; TRBD1 might be the D (6 bases). This CDR3 region has 15 residues. Germline V gives CDR1 SGDLS, CDR2 YYNGEE. Trimming cost V 5 bases and J 8 bases, with 22 bases left between them. The CDR3 loop is CASSTTGGKSGGYTF. The CDR3 DNA follows: TGTGCCAGCAGTACGACAGGTGGAAAATCGGGAGGCTACACCTTC. The variable domain in full, completed from reference TRBV9 and TRBJ1-2, reads DSGVTQTPKHLITATGQRVTLRCSPRSGDLSVYWYQQSLDQGLQFLIQYYNGEERAKGNILERFSAQQFPDLHSELNLSSLELGDSALYFCASSTTGGKSGGYTFGSGTRLTVV.

The V gene is TRBV7-9, the J gene TRBJ1-4; a weak D match, TRBD1 (6 bases). From germline, CDR1 is SEHNR and CDR2 FQNEAQ (reference sequence). This CDR3 contains 14 residues. Trimming removed 2 bases from V and 7 bases from J, with 11 bases in between. The CDR3: CASSLSTGTEKLFF. As DNA, the CDR3 is TGTGCCAGCAGCTTAAGTACAGGGACTGAAAAACTGTTTTTT.

This clone is a singleton in its sample. V and J are TRBV30 and TRBJ2-3; D is undetermined. V lost 3 bases and J 4 bases, leaving 5 bases between the germline ends. CDR1 is GTSNPN and CDR2 is SVGIG in the germline V gene (reference sequence). The CDR3 loop spans 11 amino acids. The CDR3 sequence: CAWRKADTQYF. The CDR3 region has the DNA TGTGCCTGGAGAAAGGCAGATACGCAGTATTTT.

J is TRBJ2-3 and V is TRBV7-3, with a weak D call TRBD1 (5 bases). V was trimmed by 1 base and J by 2 bases, leaving 25 bases between them. The CDR3 sequence is 20 residues long. Germline CDR1 is SGHTA and CDR2 is FQGTGA. The CDR3 nucleotides are TGTGCCAGCAGCTTAAGCAGCAGGGTCTGGGGCAGGACCACCACAGATACGCAGTATTTT. This translates into CASSLSSRVWGRTTTDTQYF.

The V gene is TRBV4-1, the J gene TRBJ1-1, with unresolved D. The CDR3 loop spans 13 amino acids. Per the germline V gene, CDR1 is MGHRA and CDR2 is YSYEKL. V was trimmed by 0 bases and J by 11 bases, leaving 13 bases between them. Here the CDR3 reads CASSQERGMEAFF. In DNA form, the CDR3 reads TGCGCCAGCAGCCAAGAACGAGGAATGGAGGCTTTCTTT.

This clone was recorded a few times. The chain couples TRBV14 to TRBJ1-1; no definite D call. The CDR3 covers 11 residues. V lost 3 bases, J lost 4 bases, and 3 bases lay in between. CDR1 and CDR2 (germline): SGHDN, FVKESK. The CDR3 loop is CASSHSTEAFF. The CDR3 DNA follows: TGTGCCAGCAGCCATAGCACTGAAGCTTTCTTT.

This clone was counted only a few times. V and J are TRBV19 and TRBJ2-7, with TRBD2 matching over 9 bases. Germline loops: CDR1 LNHDA, CDR2 SQIVND (reference sequence). The J segment lost 4 bases and the V segment lost 2 bases, leaving 3 bases of the junction unmatched. The CDR3 has 14 residues. This CDR3 reads CASSITSGRYEQYF. For the CDR3, the DNA is TGTGCCAGTAGTATAACTAGCGGGCGATACGAGCAGTACTTC.

The J gene is TRBJ1-1, the V gene TRBV7-9; D ambiguous. The germline CDR1 and CDR2 sequences are SEHNR and FQNEAQ (reference sequence). The CDR3 has 14 amino acids. The germline V and J ends were trimmed by 6 bases and 1 base, with 12 bases remaining between them. CDR3 coding DNA: TGTGCCAGCAGTCGCATCGACACGAACACTGAAGCTTTCTTT. This translates into CASSRIDTNTEAFF.

V gene TRBV5-4 combines with J gene TRBJ2-1; a possible D gene is TRBD1 (6 bases). Germline V lookup: CDR1 SGHNT, CDR2 YYREEE (reference sequence). Trimming removed 4 bases at V and 8 bases at J, with 22 bases between. This CDR3 has 16 residues. In nucleotides, the CDR3 is TGTGCCAGCAGCCCCGGCTCCCAGGGGCGCGGCGATGAGCAGTTCTTC. This sequence encodes CASSPGSQGRGDEQFF.

V usage is TRBV30 and J usage is TRBJ2-3; 9 bases align to TRBD1. The CDR3 consists of 14 residues. CDR1 and CDR2 (germline): GTSNPN, SVGIG (reference sequence). Unmatched junction bases numbered 4, after V lost 3 bases and J lost 3 bases. The CDR3 region is CAWRQTGGTDTQYF. The CDR3 DNA reads TGTGCCTGGAGGCAGACAGGGGGGACAGATACGCAGTATTTT.

This clone has a single count. The chain is built from TRBV10-3 and TRBJ2-7; D is unclear. The CDR3 covers 13 residues. Germline CDR1 ENHRY, CDR2 SYGVKD. V was trimmed by 3 bases and J by 2 bases, leaving 8 bases between them. In DNA form, the CDR3 reads TGTGCCATCAGTGAACCAAGTACCTACGAGCAGTACTTC. Amino acid sequence: CAISEPSTYEQYF.

Turning to this clone: The same CDR3 can be traced to other DNA sequences in this sample. V usage is TRBV18 and J usage is TRBJ1-1; D is uncertain. CDR3 length: 15 residues. Trimming removed 6 bases at V and 0 bases at J, with 14 bases between. Germline loops: CDR1 KGHSH, CDR2 LQKENI. The CDR3 DNA follows: TGTGCCAGCTCCGCCCCGGTGGGGATGAACACTGAAGCTTTCTTT. Translation gives CASSAPVGMNTEAFF.

The V call is TRBV12-3 or TRBV12-4, the J call TRBJ2-1; 9 nucleotides line up with TRBD2. CDR3 size: 13 residues. J was trimmed by 4 bases and V by 9 bases; bases with no gene match: 4. This chain's CDR3 is CASGLAPYNEQFF. CDR3 DNA: TGTGCCAGTGGACTAGCGCCATACAATGAGCAGTTCTTC.

The rearrangement links TRBV27 to TRBJ2-4; D is possibly TRBD1 (5 bases). The length of the CDR3 is 13 residues. With 3 bases removed from V and 4 bases from J, the gap between germline ends came to 7 bases. Per germline, CDR1 MNHEY and CDR2 SMNVEV (reference sequence). This chain's CDR3 is CASSFAGKNIQYF. In nucleotides, the CDR3 is TGTGCCAGCAGTTTCGCAGGGAAAAACATTCAGTACTTC.

The count of this clone is one. V gene TRBV4-2 combines with J gene TRBJ1-2, with TRBD1 matching 10 bases. V trimming: 0 bases; J trimming: 4 bases; junction bases outside the gene matches: 5. Per the germline V gene, CDR1 is LGHNA and CDR2 is YNFKEQ. This CDR3 is 16 amino acids long. DNA of the CDR3: TGTGCCAGCAGCCAAGATTATAGACAGGGGGCCTATGGCTACACCTTC. Its translation is CASSQDYRQGAYGYTF.

The gene calls are TRBV5-4 and TRBJ2-2, with TRBD2 matching over 13 bases. V lost 4 bases to trimming and J lost 3 bases; unmatched junction nucleotides: 6. The CDR3 covers 17 residues. Germline CDR1 and CDR2: SGHNT and YYREEE (reference sequence). In nucleotides, the CDR3 is TGTGCCAGCAGCAGGGGACTAGCGGGATCGGACACCGGGGAGCTGTTTTTT. Translating gives CASSRGLAGSDTGELFF.